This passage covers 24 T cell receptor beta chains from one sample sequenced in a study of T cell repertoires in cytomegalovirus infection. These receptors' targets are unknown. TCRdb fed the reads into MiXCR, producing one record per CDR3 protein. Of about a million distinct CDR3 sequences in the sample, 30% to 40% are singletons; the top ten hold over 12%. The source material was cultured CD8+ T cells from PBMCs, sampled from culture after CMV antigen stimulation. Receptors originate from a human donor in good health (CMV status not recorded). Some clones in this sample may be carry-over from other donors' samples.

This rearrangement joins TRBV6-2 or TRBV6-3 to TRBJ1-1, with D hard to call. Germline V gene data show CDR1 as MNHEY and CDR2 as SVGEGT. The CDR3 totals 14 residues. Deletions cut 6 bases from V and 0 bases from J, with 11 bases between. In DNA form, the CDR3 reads TGTGCCAGCAGCCCCCCAGTAGTGAACACTGAAGCTTTCTTT. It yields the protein CASSPPVVNTEAFF.

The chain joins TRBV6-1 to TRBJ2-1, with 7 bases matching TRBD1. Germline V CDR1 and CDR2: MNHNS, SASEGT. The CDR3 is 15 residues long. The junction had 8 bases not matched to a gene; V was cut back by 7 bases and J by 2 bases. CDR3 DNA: TGTGCCAGCACCCCCGACAGGGTTACCTACAATGAGCAGTTCTTC. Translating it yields CASTPDRVTYNEQFF.

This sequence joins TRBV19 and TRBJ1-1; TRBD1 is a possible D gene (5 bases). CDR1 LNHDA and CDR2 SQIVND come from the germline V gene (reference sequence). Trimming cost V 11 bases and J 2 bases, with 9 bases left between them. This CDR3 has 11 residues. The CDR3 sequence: CACGGNTEAFF. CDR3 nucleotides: TGTGCCTGTGGGGGAAACACTGAAGCTTTCTTT.

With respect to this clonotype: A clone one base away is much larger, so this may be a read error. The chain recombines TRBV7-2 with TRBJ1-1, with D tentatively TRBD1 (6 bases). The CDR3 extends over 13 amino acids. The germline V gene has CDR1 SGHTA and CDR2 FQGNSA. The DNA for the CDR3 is TGTGTCAGCAGCTTAGGGGGGGTCGGTGTGGCTTTCTTT. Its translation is CVSSLGGVGVAFF.

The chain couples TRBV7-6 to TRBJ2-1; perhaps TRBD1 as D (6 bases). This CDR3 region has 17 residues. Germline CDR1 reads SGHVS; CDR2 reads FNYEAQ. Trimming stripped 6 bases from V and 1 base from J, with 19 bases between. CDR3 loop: CASSPQYRTVSYNEQFF. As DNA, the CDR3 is TGTGCCAGCAGTCCCCAGTACCGGACAGTATCCTACAATGAGCAGTTCTTC.

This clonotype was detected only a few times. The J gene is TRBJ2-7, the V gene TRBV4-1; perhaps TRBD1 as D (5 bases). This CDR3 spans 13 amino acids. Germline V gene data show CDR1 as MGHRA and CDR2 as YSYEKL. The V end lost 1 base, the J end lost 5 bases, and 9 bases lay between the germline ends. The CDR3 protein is CASSQVQGNEQYF. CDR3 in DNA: TGCGCCAGCAGCCAAGTCCAGGGTAACGAGCAGTACTTC.

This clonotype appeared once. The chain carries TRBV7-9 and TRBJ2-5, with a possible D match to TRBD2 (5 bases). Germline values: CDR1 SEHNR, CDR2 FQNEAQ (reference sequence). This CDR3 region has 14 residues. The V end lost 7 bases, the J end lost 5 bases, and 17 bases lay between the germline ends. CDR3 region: CASTRELGRETQYF. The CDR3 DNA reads TGTGCCAGCACCCGCGAACTAGGAAGGGAGACCCAGTACTTC.

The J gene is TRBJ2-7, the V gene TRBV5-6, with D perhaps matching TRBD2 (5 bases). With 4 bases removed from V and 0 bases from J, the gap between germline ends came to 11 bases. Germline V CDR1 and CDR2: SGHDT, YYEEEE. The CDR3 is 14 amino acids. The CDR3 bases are TGTGCCAGCAGCAGCGGCACACACTCCTACGAGCAGTACGTC. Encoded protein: CASSSGTHSYEQYV.

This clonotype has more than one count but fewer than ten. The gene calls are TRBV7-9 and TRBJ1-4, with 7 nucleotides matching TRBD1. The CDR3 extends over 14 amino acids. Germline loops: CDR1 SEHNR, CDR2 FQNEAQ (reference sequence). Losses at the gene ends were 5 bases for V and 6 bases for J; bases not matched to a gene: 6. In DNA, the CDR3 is TGTGCCAGCAGCGACAGGGAGACGGATGAAAAACTGTTTTTT. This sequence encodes CASSDRETDEKLFF.

As DNA, the CDR3 is TGCGCCAGCAGCCAAGATTTGGGGGTTGGTAGGGAGCAGTACTTC. Encoded protein: CASSQDLGVGREQYF. The chain combines TRBV4-1 with TRBJ2-7; TRBD1 or TRBD2 may be the D gene (5 bases each). Trimming took off 0 bases at V and 7 bases at J, with 16 bases between the two ends. Germline values: CDR1 MGHRA, CDR2 YSYEKL. The CDR3 spans 15 residues.

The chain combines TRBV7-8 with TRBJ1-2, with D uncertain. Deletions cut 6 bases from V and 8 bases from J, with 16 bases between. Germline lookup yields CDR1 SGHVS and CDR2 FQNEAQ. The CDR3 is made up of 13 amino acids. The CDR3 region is CASRLRLGDGYTF. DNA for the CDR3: TGTGCCAGCAGGCTTAGGTTGGGTGACGGCTACACCTTC.

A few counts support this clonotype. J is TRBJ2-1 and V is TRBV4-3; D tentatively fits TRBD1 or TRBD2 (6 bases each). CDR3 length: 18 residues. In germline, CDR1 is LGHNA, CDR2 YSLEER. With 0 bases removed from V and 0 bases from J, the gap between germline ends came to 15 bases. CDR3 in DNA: TGCGCCAGCAGCCAAGACGGAGTAGGGGGGAGCTCCTACAATGAGCAGTTCTTC. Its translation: CASSQDGVGGSSYNEQFF.

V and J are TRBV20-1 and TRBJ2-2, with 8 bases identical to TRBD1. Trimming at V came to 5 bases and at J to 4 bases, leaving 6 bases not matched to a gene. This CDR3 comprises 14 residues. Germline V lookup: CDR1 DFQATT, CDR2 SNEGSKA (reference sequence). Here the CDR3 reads CSARRTGLTGELFF. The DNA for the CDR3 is TGCAGTGCTCGAAGGACAGGGCTCACCGGGGAGCTGTTTTTT.

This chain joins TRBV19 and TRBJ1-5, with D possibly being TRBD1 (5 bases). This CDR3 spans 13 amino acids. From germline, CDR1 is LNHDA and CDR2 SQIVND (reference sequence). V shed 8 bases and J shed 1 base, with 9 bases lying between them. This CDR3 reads CASAGPSNQPQHF. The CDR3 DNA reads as TGTGCCAGTGCAGGGCCCAGCAATCAGCCCCAGCATTTT. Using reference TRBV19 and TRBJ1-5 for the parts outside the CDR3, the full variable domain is DGGITQSPKYLFRKEGQNVTLSCEQNLNHDAMYWYRQDPGQGLRLIYYSQIVNDFQKGDIAEGYSVSREKKESFPLTVTSAQKNPTAFYLCASAGPSNQPQHFGDGTRLSIL.

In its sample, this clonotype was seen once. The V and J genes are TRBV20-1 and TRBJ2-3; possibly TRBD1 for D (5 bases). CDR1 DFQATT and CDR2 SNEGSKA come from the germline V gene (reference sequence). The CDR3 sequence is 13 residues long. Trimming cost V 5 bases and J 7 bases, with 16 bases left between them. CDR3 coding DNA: TGCAGTGCTTCCGCTTCGACAGTCAATACGCAGTATTTT. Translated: CSASASTVNTQYF.

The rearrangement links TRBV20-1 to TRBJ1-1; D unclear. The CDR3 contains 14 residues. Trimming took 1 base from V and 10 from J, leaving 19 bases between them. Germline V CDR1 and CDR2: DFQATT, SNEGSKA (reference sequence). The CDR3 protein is CSARALLPKPSAFF. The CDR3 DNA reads TGCAGTGCTAGAGCCTTACTCCCAAAACCGTCAGCTTTCTTT.

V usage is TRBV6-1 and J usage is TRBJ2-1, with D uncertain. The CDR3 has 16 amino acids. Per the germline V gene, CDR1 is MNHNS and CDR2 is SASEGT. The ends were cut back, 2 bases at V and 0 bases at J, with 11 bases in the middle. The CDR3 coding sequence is TGTGCCAGCAGTGAAAGCATTCTTAGCTCCTACAATGAGCAGTTCTTC. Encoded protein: CASSESILSSYNEQFF.

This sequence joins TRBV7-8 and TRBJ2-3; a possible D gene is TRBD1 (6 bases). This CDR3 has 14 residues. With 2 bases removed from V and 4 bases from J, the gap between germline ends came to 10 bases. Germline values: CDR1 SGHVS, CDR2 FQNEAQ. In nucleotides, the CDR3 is TGTGCCAGCAGCTTACAGGGGCTGGCAGATACGCAGTATTTT. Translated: CASSLQGLADTQYF.

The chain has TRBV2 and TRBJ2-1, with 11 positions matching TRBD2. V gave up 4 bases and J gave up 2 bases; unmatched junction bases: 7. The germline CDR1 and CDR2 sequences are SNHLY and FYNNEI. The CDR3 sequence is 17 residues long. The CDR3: CASSATSGGGAYNEQFF. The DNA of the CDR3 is TGTGCCAGCAGTGCTACTAGCGGGGGAGGGGCCTACAATGAGCAGTTCTTC.

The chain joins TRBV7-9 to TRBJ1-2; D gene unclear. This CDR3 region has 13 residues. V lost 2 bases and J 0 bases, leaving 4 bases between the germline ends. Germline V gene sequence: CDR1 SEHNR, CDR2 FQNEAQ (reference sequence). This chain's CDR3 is CASSLIANYGYTF. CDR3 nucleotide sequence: TGTGCCAGCAGCTTAATTGCTAACTATGGCTACACCTTC.

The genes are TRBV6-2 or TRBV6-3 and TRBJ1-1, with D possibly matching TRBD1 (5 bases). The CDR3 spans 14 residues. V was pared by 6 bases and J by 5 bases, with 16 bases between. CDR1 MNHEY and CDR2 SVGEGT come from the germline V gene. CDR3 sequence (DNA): TGTGCCAGCAGCTTCACCGGGGGGGGAACTGAAGCTTTCTTT. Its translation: CASSFTGGGTEAFF.

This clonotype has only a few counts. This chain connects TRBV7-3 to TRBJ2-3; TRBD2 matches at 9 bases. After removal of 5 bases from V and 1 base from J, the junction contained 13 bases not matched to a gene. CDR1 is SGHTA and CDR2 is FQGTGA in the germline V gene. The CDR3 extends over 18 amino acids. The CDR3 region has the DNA TGTGCCAGCAGCGTTTTCCGCGGGGGGGCTCTCGGCACAGATACGCAGTATTTT. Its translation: CASSVFRGGALGTDTQYF.

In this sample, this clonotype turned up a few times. The CDR3 here is CAISTGLYGYTF. The CDR3 coding sequence is TGTGCCATCAGTACAGGTCTCTATGGCTACACCTTC. The chain employs TRBV10-3 and TRBJ1-2, with D possibly being TRBD1 (5 bases). V was trimmed by 5 bases and J by 4 bases, leaving 8 bases between them. This CDR3 spans 12 amino acids. Germline V lookup: CDR1 ENHRY, CDR2 SYGVKD.

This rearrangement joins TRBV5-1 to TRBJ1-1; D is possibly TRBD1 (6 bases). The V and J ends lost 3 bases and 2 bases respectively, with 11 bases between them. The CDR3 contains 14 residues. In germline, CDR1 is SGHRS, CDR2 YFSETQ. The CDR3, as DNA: TGCGCCAGCAGCTCCAGGGGATATAACACTGAAGCTTTCTTT. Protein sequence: CASSSRGYNTEAFF.